This passage covers 8 T cell receptor beta chains from one sample sequenced in a study of cytomegalovirus exposure and HLA in healthy donors. This PCR relied on a set of 60 Vbeta primers and 13 Jbeta primers. Only in-frame clones appear in the TCRdb table, and some are missing; sequencing was by immunoSEQ multiplex PCR. The top ten hold 0.55% to 0.8% of the sample, which has roughly 150,000 clones, approximately 79% seen once. The source material was PBMCs. The receptor set was obtained from a male donor in good health and CMV-seronegative.

The rearrangement uses TRBV7-2 and TRBJ2-7; 7 bases map to TRBD1. J lost 1 base, V lost 5 bases, and 11 bases had no gene match. The germline gives CDR1 SGHTA, CDR2 FQGNSA. The CDR3 runs 16 residues. CDR3 bases: TGTGCCAGCAGCCCTAGGGACAGAACATCTTCCTACGAGCAGTACTTC. Translation: CASSPRDRTSSYEQYF.

This clone showed up just once. The chain couples TRBV5-4 to TRBJ1-2; 7 positions match TRBD1. J was trimmed by 6 bases and V by 3 bases; bases with no gene match: 2. Germline-derived CDR1 and CDR2 are SGHNT and YYREEE (reference sequence). This CDR3 has 12 amino acids. The CDR3 protein is CASSWGTDGYTF. Written as DNA, the CDR3 is TGTGCCAGCAGCTGGGGGACAGATGGCTACACCTTC.

The count of this clone is one. This chain uses TRBV7-2 with TRBJ1-1; D perhaps matches TRBD1 (5 bases). Germline CDR1 SGHTA, CDR2 FQGNSA. This CDR3 contains 16 residues. Trimming pared 5 bases from V and 2 bases from J, leaving 18 bases between. This CDR3 reads CASSLGAGGGNTEAFF. The CDR3 DNA sequence: TGTGCCAGCAGCCTGGGAGCGGGGGGAGGAAACACTGAAGCTTTCTTT.

The genes are TRBV7-3 and TRBJ2-3; 14 bases fit TRBD2. CDR1 and CDR2 (germline): SGHTA, FQGTGA. CDR3 length: 21 amino acids. Trimming took 0 bases from V and 4 from J; bases not matched to a gene: 15. The CDR3 bases are TGTGCCAGCAGCTTAACAACAGCTTACCCGGGACTAGCGGGAGAGGCAGATACGCAGTATTTT. It specifies CASSLTTAYPGLAGEADTQYF.

J is TRBJ1-5 and V is TRBV30, with D perhaps matching TRBD1 (5 bases). Trimming took off 3 bases at V and 7 bases at J, with 19 bases between the two ends. The CDR3 runs 15 residues. Germline CDR1 is GTSNPN and CDR2 is SVGIG (reference sequence). The CDR3 reads CAWSGPTGVRQPQHF. The CDR3 region has the DNA TGTGCCTGGAGCGGTCCTACGGGGGTGCGCCAGCCCCAGCATTTT. Together with reference TRBV30 and TRBJ1-5, the CDR3 gives the full variable domain: SQTIHQWPATLVQPVGSPLSLECTVEGTSNPNLYWYRQAAGRGLQLLFYSVGIGQISSEVPQNLSASRPQDRQFILSSKKLLLSDSGFYLCAWSGPTGVRQPQHFGDGTRLSIL.

V usage is TRBV2 and J usage is TRBJ2-1; 15 bases line up with TRBD2. Germline assignment: CDR1 SNHLY and CDR2 FYNNEI. The CDR3 is 18 residues long. The V segment lost 0 bases and the J segment 8 bases; nucleotides outside the gene matches: 8. The DNA of the CDR3 is TGTGCCAGCAGTGAAGCGCTGGGACTAGCGGGAGGCCCGGATGAGCAGTTCTTC. It yields the protein CASSEALGLAGGPDEQFF.

V usage is TRBV6-5 and J usage is TRBJ1-2; no clear D. This CDR3 has 14 residues. Germline V gene sequence: CDR1 MNHEY, CDR2 SVGAGI. Trimming took 6 bases from V and 4 from J, leaving 15 bases between them. DNA of the CDR3: TGTGCCAGCAGACGTACGGGATTCCCCTATGGCTACACCTTC. The encoded protein is CASRRTGFPYGYTF.

CDR3 nucleotide sequence: TGCGCCAGCAGCTTGGTTTCAGGCGAACCCTACGAGCAGTACTTC. Its protein is CASSLVSGEPYEQYF. The chain links TRBV5-1 to TRBJ2-5; no clear D. With the DNA end fitting TRBJ2-7 better, the J assignment may be wrong. Germline CDR1 SGHRS, CDR2 YFSETQ. This CDR3 is built from 15 residues.